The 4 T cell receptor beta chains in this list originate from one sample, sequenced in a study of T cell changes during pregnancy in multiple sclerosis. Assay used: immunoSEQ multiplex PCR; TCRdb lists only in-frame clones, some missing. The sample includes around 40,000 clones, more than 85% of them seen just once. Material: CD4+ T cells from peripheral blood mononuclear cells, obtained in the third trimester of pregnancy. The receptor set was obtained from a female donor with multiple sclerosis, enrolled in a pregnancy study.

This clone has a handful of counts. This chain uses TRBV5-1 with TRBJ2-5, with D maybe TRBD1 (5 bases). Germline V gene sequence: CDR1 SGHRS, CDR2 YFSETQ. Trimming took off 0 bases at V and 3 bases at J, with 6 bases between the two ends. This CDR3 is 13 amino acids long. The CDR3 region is CASSLETEETQYF. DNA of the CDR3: TGCGCCAGCAGCTTGGAGACAGAAGAGACCCAGTACTTC.

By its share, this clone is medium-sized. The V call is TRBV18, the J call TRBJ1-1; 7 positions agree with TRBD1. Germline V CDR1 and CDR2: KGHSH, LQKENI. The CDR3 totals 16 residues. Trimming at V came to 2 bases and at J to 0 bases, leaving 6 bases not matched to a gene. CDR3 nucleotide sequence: TGTGCCAGCTCACCAGGGACAGCCGCAATGAACACTGAAGCTTTCTTT. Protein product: CASSPGTAAMNTEAFF.

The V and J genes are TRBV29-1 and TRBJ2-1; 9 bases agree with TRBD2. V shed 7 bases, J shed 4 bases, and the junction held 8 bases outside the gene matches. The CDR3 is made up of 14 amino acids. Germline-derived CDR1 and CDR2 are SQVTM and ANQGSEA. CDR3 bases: TGCAGCGGAATAGCGGGAGCGGGTTACAATGAGCAGTTCTTC. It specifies CSGIAGAGYNEQFF.

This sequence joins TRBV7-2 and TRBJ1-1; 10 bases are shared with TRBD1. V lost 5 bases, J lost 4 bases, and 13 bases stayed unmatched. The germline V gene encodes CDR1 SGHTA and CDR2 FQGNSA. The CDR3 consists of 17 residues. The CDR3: CASSPERQGARGTEAFF. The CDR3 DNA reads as TGTGCCAGCAGCCCGGAAAGACAGGGGGCGAGAGGCACTGAAGCTTTCTTT.